A single sample is the source of the 25 T cell receptor beta chains below, sequenced in a study of CD8 T cells in Susac syndrome. RNA, at roughly 0.45 to 1 ug, was reverse transcribed with random hexamers. TCRdb itself ran the immunoSEQ multiplex PCR reads through MiXCR, one entry per CDR3 protein. This table has 200,000 to 250,000 distinct CDR3 sequences, 94% appearing once. The sequenced material came from CD4+ T cells from PBMCs. Source of these receptors: a human donor with Susac syndrome.

This rearrangement joins TRBV9 to TRBJ2-2, with D uncertain. Trimming pared 0 bases from V and 4 bases from J, leaving 4 bases between. This CDR3 region has 13 residues. Germline assignment: CDR1 SGDLS and CDR2 YYNGEE. Here the CDR3 reads CASSVGPTGELFF. For the CDR3, the DNA is TGTGCCAGCAGCGTAGGACCCACCGGGGAGCTGTTTTTT.

The chain is built from TRBV15 and TRBJ2-1; 9 positions agree with TRBD1. V trimming: 4 bases; J trimming: 8 bases; junction bases outside the gene matches: 6. The CDR3 is 14 amino acids. Germline assignment: CDR1 LNHNV and CDR2 YYDKDF (reference sequence). The CDR3 reads CATSTGQGADEQFF. In DNA form, the CDR3 reads TGTGCCACCAGCACGGGACAGGGTGCCGATGAGCAGTTCTTC.

This clonotype was found a few times. The J gene is TRBJ1-1, the V gene TRBV27; 8 positions match TRBD1. Germline V gives CDR1 MNHEY, CDR2 SMNVEV (reference sequence). With 5 bases clipped from V and 4 bases from J, the junction kept 6 bases outside the gene matches. This CDR3 is built from 14 residues. DNA of the CDR3: TGTGCCAGCAGTCCCCAGGGGGCCAGCACTGAAGCTTTCTTT. This sequence encodes CASSPQGASTEAFF.

This clonotype was seen just once. The chain carries TRBV12-3 or TRBV12-4 and TRBJ1-2, with no clear D. This CDR3 has 12 residues. The V and J ends lost 8 bases and 8 bases respectively, with 15 bases between them. The CDR3 DNA sequence: TGTGCCAGCGCAGAGGAGGCCGGGGGCTACACCTTC. Protein sequence: CASAEEAGGYTF.

V is TRBV30 and J is TRBJ2-2, with D perhaps given as TRBD1 or TRBD2 (6 bases each). V gave up 2 bases and J gave up 3 bases, with 16 bases separating them. There are 16 residues in the CDR3. Germline V lookup: CDR1 GTSNPN, CDR2 SVGIG (reference sequence). The CDR3 region is CAWSSRGLVDTGELFF. DNA for the CDR3: TGTGCCTGGAGTAGTCGGGGGCTAGTGGACACCGGGGAGCTGTTTTTT.

The genes are TRBV28 and TRBJ1-2; maybe TRBD1 (5 bases). V lost 3 bases and J lost 4, with 12 bases in between. The CDR3 consists of 14 residues. Germline-derived CDR1 and CDR2 are MDHEN and SYDVKM. The CDR3 is CASSLTGPAYGYTF. The DNA for the CDR3 is TGTGCCAGCAGTTTGACGGGACCCGCCTATGGCTACACCTTC.

A note on this clonotype: At one boundary the junction diverges from the germline segment, which might be a read error. This sequence joins TRBV5-1 and TRBJ1-2; D is uncertain. Germline V gene data show CDR1 as SGHRS and CDR2 as YFSETQ. The CDR3 is 14 amino acids. The DNA for the CDR3 is TGCGCCAGCATCTTGGCAGGCGTTAACTATGGCTACACCTTC. This codes for CASILAGVNYGYTF.

This clonotype appeared a single time. The chain employs TRBV6-2 or TRBV6-3 and TRBJ2-7, with 7 positions matching TRBD1. Germline CDR1 MNHEY, CDR2 SVGEGT. The V segment lost 2 bases and the J segment 4 bases; nucleotides outside the gene matches: 14. The length of the CDR3 is 17 residues. The CDR3 DNA is TGTGCCAGCAGTTACGACGTTCCGGGACAGAGACAGTACGAGCAGTACTTC. This sequence encodes CASSYDVPGQRQYEQYF.

The chain uses TRBV29-1 and TRBJ1-1, with D hard to call. The CDR3 length is 12 residues. The germline CDR1 and CDR2 sequences are SQVTM and ANQGSEA. V was cut by 8 bases and J by 4 bases, with 14 bases left in between. CDR3 protein: CSSYRAGTEAFF. As DNA, the CDR3 is TGCAGCTCCTACCGGGCAGGCACTGAAGCTTTCTTT.

This clonotype was counted once. The chain uses TRBV6-5 and TRBJ2-5, with D unclear. The CDR3 sequence is 14 residues long. The germline V gene has CDR1 MNHEY and CDR2 SVGAGI. V dropped 6 bases and J dropped 8 bases, with 19 bases sitting between them. The CDR3 is CASSPGSEPLTQYF. CDR3 DNA: TGTGCCAGCAGCCCCGGATCGGAACCCTTAACCCAGTACTTC.

This clonotype turned up a few times. The chain couples TRBV11-2 to TRBJ1-2; D not resolved. Germline loops: CDR1 SGHAT, CDR2 FQNNGV. There are 15 residues in the CDR3. V dropped 0 bases and J dropped 4 bases, with 12 bases sitting between them. The CDR3 spells CASSLESWETYGYTF. The CDR3 bases are TGTGCCAGCAGCTTAGAATCTTGGGAAACCTATGGCTACACCTTC. Complete variable domain (other parts from reference TRBV11-2 and TRBJ1-2): EAGVAQSPRYKIIEKRQSVAFWCNPISGHATLYWYQQILGQGPKLLIQFQNNGVVDDSQLPKDRFSAERLKGVDSTLKIQPAKLEDSAVYLCASSLESWETYGYTFGSGTRLTVV.

The rearrangement uses TRBV9 and TRBJ2-5; 11 bases are shared with TRBD1. The CDR3 has 15 amino acids. CDR1 and CDR2 (germline): SGDLS, YYNGEE. J gave up 4 bases and V 3 bases, and 5 bases lay outside the gene matches. CDR3 region: CASSGGGQGGETQYF. CDR3 DNA sequence: TGTGCCAGCAGCGGCGGGGGACAGGGGGGAGAGACCCAGTACTTC.

The V call is TRBV25-1, the J call TRBJ1-1; D is unresolved. CDR1 and CDR2 (germline): MGHDK, SYGVNS. This CDR3 region has 14 residues. The V and J ends lost 4 bases and 0 bases respectively, with 9 bases between them. Here the CDR3 DNA reads TGTGCCAGCAGTGCCCCGACGGTGAACACTGAAGCTTTCTTT. Translating it yields CASSAPTVNTEAFF.

The rearrangement joins TRBV30 to TRBJ1-5; TRBD1 matches at 9 bases. The CDR3 is 15 residues long. Trimming took 0 bases from V and 3 from J; bases not matched to a gene: 3. Germline CDR1 and CDR2: GTSNPN and SVGIG (reference sequence). The CDR3: CAWSVRDRVNQPQHF. DNA for the CDR3: TGTGCCTGGAGTGTACGGGACAGGGTCAATCAGCCCCAGCATTTT.

The CDR3 loop reads CASSRPGRDTEAFF. The CDR3 DNA reads TGTGCCAGCAGCCGCCCAGGAAGGGACACTGAAGCTTTCTTT. The chain is built from TRBV6-5 and TRBJ1-1; D call uncertain. Germline V gene data show CDR1 as MNHEY and CDR2 as SVGAGI. This CDR3 region has 14 residues. The germline V and J ends were trimmed by 6 bases and 3 bases, with 14 bases remaining between them.

This chain joins TRBV29-1 and TRBJ1-5; TRBD1 might be the D (6 bases). Germline V gene data show CDR1 as SQVTM and CDR2 as ANQGSEA. This CDR3 region has 13 residues. Trimming shortened V by 7 bases and J by 10 bases, and 20 bases separated the two germline ends. The CDR3 is CSGGSSEGGPQHF. The CDR3 nucleotides are TGCAGCGGCGGCAGTTCCGAGGGGGGTCCCCAGCATTTT. The full variable domain, rest sourced from reference TRBV29-1 and TRBJ1-5, is SAVISQKPSRDICQRGTSLTIQCQVDSQVTMMFWYRQQPGQSLTLIATANQGSEATYESGFVIDKFPISRPNLTFSTLTVSNMSPEDSSIYLCSGGSSEGGPQHFGDGTRLSIL.

The rearrangement uses TRBV11-2 and TRBJ1-2; D may be TRBD1 (6 bases). CDR1 SGHAT and CDR2 FQNNGV come from the germline V gene. With 5 bases removed from V and 7 bases from J, the gap between germline ends came to 17 bases. CDR3 length: 14 residues. For the CDR3, the DNA is TGTGCCAGCAGCCACGGGGGCAGGGCTCGTGGCTACACCTTC. Residues: CASSHGGRARGYTF.

This chain joins TRBV2 and TRBJ2-2, with D possibly matching TRBD2 (6 bases). Trimming removed 6 bases from V and 7 bases from J, with 12 bases in between. This CDR3 region has 13 residues. Germline loops: CDR1 SNHLY, CDR2 FYNNEI. The DNA of the CDR3 is TGTGCCAGCAGGCTACTAGCTAGCGGGGAGCTGTTTTTT. It yields the protein CASRLLASGELFF.

The rearrangement joins TRBV20-1 to TRBJ2-5; 8 nucleotides agree with TRBD2. There are 13 residues in the CDR3. The germline V gene encodes CDR1 DFQATT and CDR2 SNEGSKA (reference sequence). After removal of 4 bases from V and 2 bases from J, the junction contained 3 bases not matched to a gene. The CDR3 reads CSATLAVQETQYF. The CDR3 bases are TGCAGTGCTACACTAGCGGTTCAAGAGACCCAGTACTTC.

The chain combines TRBV20-1 with TRBJ2-7, with a tentative D call TRBD2 (5 bases). Trimming removed 2 bases from V and 0 bases from J, with 20 bases in between. The CDR3 totals 17 residues. Per germline, CDR1 DFQATT and CDR2 SNEGSKA (reference sequence). The CDR3: CSARSQNPWESSYEQYF. The CDR3 DNA reads as TGCAGTGCTAGATCCCAGAACCCGTGGGAGAGCTCCTACGAGCAGTACTTC.

The chain recombines TRBV12-3 or TRBV12-4 with TRBJ2-5, with TRBD2 matching 8 bases. The length of the CDR3 is 14 residues. Germline trimming cut 6 bases from V and 5 bases from J; bases unmatched to any gene: 8. As DNA, the CDR3 is TGTGCCAGCAGCGCGGGGGGCTGGGGGGAGACCCAGTACTTC. Residues: CASSAGGWGETQYF.

The CDR3 is CSVALAGGTTYEQYF. DNA for the CDR3: TGCAGCGTGGCCCTGGCTGGGGGCACCACCTACGAGCAGTACTTC. The chain employs TRBV29-1 and TRBJ2-7; D possibly corresponds to TRBD1 (6 bases). The ends were cut back, 6 bases at V and 2 bases at J, with 20 bases in the middle. The CDR3 is 15 residues long. CDR1 and CDR2 (germline): SQVTM, ANQGSEA.

This chain connects TRBV24-1 to TRBJ1-6; 10 bases map to TRBD1. The CDR3 has 14 residues. CDR1 is KGHDR and CDR2 is SFDVKD in the germline V gene. The V segment lost 8 bases and the J segment 7 bases; nucleotides outside the gene matches: 4. The CDR3 reads CATNTDRGNSPLHF. In nucleotides, the CDR3 is TGTGCCACCAACACGGACAGGGGGAATTCACCCCTCCACTTT.

V and J are TRBV5-1 and TRBJ1-1; no firm D call. With 3 bases removed from V and 0 bases from J, the gap between germline ends came to 9 bases. Germline V gives CDR1 SGHRS, CDR2 YFSETQ. The CDR3 length is 14 residues. CDR3 coding DNA: TGCGCCAGCAGCTCGGGCATCATGAACACTGAAGCTTTCTTT. It is translated as CASSSGIMNTEAFF.

The count of this clonotype is one. The chain joins TRBV28 to TRBJ2-5; D unclear. Germline V lookup: CDR1 MDHEN, CDR2 SYDVKM. This CDR3 spans 13 amino acids. The germline V and J ends were trimmed by 3 bases and 5 bases, with 10 bases remaining between them. The CDR3 nucleotides are TGTGCCAGCAGTTTGGTAGACCCCGAGACCCAGTACTTC. Translated, it gives CASSLVDPETQYF.